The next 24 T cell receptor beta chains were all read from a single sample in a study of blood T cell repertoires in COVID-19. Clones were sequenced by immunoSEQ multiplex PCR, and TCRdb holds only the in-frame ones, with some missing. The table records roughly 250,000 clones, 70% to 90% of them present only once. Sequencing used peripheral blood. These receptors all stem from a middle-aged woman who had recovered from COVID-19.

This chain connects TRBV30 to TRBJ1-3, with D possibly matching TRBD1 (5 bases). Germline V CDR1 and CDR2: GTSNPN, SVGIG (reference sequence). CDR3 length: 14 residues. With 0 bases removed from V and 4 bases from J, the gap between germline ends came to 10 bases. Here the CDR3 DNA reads TGTGCCTGGAGTGTACTGAAGGGGGGAAACACCATATATTTT. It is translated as CAWSVLKGGNTIYF. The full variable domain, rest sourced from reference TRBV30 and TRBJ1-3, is SQTIHQWPATLVQPVGSPLSLECTVEGTSNPNLYWYRQAAGRGLQLLFYSVGIGQISSEVPQNLSASRPQDRQFILSSKKLLLSDSGFYLCAWSVLKGGNTIYFGEGSWLTVV.

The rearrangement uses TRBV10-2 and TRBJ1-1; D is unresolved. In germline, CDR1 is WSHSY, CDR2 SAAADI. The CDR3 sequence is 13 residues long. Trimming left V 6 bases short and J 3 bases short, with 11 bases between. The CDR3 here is CASSQGLYTEAFF. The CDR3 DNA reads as TGCGCCAGCAGCCAAGGACTGTACACTGAAGCTTTCTTT.

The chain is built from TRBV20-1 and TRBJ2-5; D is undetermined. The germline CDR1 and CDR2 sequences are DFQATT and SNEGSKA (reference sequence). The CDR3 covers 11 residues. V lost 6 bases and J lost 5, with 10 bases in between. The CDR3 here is CSANRWETQYF. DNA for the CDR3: TGCAGTGCAAACCGGTGGGAGACCCAGTACTTC.

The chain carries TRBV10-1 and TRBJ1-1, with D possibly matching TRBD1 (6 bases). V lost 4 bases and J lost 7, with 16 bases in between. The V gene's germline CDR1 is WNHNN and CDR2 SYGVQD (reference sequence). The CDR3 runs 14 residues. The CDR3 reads CASSAATGFGEAFF. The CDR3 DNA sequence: TGCGCCAGCAGTGCAGCCACAGGGTTTGGTGAAGCTTTCTTT.

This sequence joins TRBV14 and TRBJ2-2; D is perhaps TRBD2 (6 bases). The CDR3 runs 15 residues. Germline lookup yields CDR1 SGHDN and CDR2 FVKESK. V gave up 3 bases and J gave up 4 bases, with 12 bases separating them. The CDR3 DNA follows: TGTGCCAGCAGCCAGGGACTCACAGTCACCGGGGAGCTGTTTTTT. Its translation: CASSQGLTVTGELFF.

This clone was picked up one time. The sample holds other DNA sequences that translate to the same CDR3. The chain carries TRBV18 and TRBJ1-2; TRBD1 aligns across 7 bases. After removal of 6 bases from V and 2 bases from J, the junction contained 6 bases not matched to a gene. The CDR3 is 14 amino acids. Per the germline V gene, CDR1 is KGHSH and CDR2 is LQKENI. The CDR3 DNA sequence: TGTGCCAGCTCTCCTGACAGGGCCAACTATGGCTACACCTTC. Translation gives CASSPDRANYGYTF.

The CDR3 nucleotides read TGTGCCTGGAGTGGATCCGGGAGTGGGCAGTATTTT. Protein: CAWSGSGSGQYF. V usage is TRBV30 and J usage is TRBJ2-3; weak D call: TRBD2 (6 bases). Between the trimmed V and J ends, which lost 1 base and 11 bases, there was a span of 13 bases. The CDR3 is made up of 12 amino acids. CDR1 and CDR2 (germline): GTSNPN, SVGIG (reference sequence). The whole variable domain, filled in from reference TRBV30 and TRBJ2-3, reads SQTIHQWPATLVQPVGSPLSLECTVEGTSNPNLYWYRQAAGRGLQLLFYSVGIGQISSEVPQNLSASRPQDRQFILSSKKLLLSDSGFYLCAWSGSGSGQYFGPGTRLTVL.

In DNA form, the CDR3 reads TGTGCCAGCAGCCCCAGACAGGGGGCCTTTAAAGAGACCCAGTACTTC. Amino acids: CASSPRQGAFKETQYF. J is TRBJ2-5 and V is TRBV7-9; 10 positions agree with TRBD1. CDR3 length: 16 residues. The V segment lost 5 bases and the J segment 3 bases; nucleotides outside the gene matches: 9. Germline CDR1 reads SEHNR; CDR2 reads FQNEAQ (reference sequence).

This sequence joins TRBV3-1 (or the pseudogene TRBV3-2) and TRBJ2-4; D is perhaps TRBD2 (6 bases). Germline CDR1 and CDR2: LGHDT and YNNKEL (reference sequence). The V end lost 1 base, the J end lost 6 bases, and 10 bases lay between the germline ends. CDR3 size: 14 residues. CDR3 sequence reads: CASSQGVAVNIQYF. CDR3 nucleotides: TGTGCCAGCAGCCAAGGGGTAGCGGTAAACATTCAGTACTTC.

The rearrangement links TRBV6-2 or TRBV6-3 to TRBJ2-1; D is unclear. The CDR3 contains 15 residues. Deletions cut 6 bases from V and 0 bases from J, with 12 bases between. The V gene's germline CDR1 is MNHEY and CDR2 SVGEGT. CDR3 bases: TGTGCCAGCAGCCCAGGAGCGCCCTCCTACAATGAGCAGTTCTTC. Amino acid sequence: CASSPGAPSYNEQFF.

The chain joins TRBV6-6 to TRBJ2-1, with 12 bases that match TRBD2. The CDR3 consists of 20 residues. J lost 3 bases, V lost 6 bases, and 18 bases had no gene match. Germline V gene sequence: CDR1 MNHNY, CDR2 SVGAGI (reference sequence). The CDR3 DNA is TGTGCCAGCAGCCAAGGGGGGGGTGTGGGACTAGCGGGCTTCTACAATGAGCAGTTCTTC. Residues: CASSQGGGVGLAGFYNEQFF.

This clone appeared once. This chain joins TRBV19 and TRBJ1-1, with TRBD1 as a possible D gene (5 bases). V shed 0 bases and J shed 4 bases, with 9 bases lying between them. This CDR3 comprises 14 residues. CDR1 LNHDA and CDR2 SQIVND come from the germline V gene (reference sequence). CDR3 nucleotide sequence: TGTGCCAGTAGTATAGATTGGGGCGGCACTGAAGCTTTCTTT. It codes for CASSIDWGGTEAFF.

The CDR3 reads CASSSGTGALGGELFF. As DNA, the CDR3 is TGTGCCAGCAGTTCGGGGACAGGGGCTTTAGGCGGGGAGCTGTTTTTT. The gene calls are TRBV27 and TRBJ2-2; 10 nucleotides align to TRBD1. Germline loops: CDR1 MNHEY, CDR2 SMNVEV (reference sequence). This CDR3 is 16 amino acids long. J was trimmed by 7 bases and V by 4 bases; bases with no gene match: 9.

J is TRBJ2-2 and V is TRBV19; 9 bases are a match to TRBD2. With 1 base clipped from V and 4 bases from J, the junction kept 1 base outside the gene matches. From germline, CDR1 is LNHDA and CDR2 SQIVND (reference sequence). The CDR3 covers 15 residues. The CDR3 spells CASSIGGRGTGELFF. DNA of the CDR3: TGTGCCAGTAGTATAGGCGGGAGGGGCACCGGGGAGCTGTTTTTT.

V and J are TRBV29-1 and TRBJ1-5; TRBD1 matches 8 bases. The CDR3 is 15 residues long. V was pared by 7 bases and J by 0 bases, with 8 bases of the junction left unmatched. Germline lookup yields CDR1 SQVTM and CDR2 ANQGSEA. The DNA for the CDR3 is TGCAGCGCGGGCGACAGGGGCCGTAGCAATCAGCCCCAGCATTTT. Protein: CSAGDRGRSNQPQHF.

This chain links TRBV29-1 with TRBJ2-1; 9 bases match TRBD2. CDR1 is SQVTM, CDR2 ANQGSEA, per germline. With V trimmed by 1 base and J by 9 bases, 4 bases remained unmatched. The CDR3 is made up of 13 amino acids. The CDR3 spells CSVEGLAGTEQFF. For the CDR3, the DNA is TGCAGCGTTGAAGGGCTAGCGGGAACTGAGCAGTTCTTC.

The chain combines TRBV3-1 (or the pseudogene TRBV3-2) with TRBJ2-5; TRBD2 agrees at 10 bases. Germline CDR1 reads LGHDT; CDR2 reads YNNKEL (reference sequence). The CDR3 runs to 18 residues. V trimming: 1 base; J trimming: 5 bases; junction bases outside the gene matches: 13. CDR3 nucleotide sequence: TGTGCCAGCAGCCAAGTTCCCCCACTAGCGGGATGGAGGGAGACCCAGTACTTC. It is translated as CASSQVPPLAGWRETQYF.

CDR3 protein: CASSEWRMATDTQYF. CDR3 in DNA: TGTGCCAGCAGTGAATGGCGGATGGCCACAGATACGCAGTATTTT. The chain recombines TRBV2 with TRBJ2-3; D is undetermined. The CDR3 is 15 amino acids. Trimming cost V 2 bases and J 2 bases, with 11 bases left between them. CDR1 is SNHLY, CDR2 FYNNEI, per germline. Combining the CDR3 with reference TRBV2 and TRBJ2-3 gives the whole variable domain EPEVTQTPSHQVTQMGQEVILRCVPISNHLYFYWYRQILGQKVEFLVSFYNNEISEKSEIFDDQFSVERPDGSNFTLKIRSTKLEDSAMYFCASSEWRMATDTQYFGPGTRLTVL.

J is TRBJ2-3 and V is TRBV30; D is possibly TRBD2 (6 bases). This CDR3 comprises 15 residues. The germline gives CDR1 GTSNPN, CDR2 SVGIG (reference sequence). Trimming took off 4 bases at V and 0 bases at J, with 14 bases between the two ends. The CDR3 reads CAWTEGSGSTDTQYF. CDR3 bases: TGTGCCTGGACCGAGGGTAGCGGCAGCACAGATACGCAGTATTTT.

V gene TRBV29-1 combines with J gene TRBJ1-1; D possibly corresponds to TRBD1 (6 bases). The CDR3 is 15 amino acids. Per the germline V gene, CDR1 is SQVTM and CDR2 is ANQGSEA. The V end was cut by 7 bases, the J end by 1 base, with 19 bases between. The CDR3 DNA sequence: TGCAGCGCGGCCGGGGGGGGCGCTGGGAACACTGAAGCTTTCTTT. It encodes CSAAGGGAGNTEAFF. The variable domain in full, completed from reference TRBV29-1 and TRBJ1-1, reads SAVISQKPSRDICQRGTSLTIQCQVDSQVTMMFWYRQQPGQSLTLIATANQGSEATYESGFVIDKFPISRPNLTFSTLTVSNMSPEDSSIYLCSAAGGGAGNTEAFFGQGTRLTVV.

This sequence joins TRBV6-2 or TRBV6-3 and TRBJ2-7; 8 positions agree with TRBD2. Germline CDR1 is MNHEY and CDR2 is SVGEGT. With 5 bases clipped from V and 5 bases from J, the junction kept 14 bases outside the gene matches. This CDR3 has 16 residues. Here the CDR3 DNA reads TGTGCCAGCAGTACCCGGGGGGGGACCCCCATCGACGAGCAGTACTTC. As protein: CASSTRGGTPIDEQYF.

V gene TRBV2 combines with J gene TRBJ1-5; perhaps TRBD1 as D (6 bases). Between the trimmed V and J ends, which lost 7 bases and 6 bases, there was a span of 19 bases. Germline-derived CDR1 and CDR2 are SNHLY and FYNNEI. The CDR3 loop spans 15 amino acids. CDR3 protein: CASTPPGHPGQPQHF. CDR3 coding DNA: TGTGCCAGCACCCCCCCGGGACATCCAGGTCAGCCCCAGCATTTT.

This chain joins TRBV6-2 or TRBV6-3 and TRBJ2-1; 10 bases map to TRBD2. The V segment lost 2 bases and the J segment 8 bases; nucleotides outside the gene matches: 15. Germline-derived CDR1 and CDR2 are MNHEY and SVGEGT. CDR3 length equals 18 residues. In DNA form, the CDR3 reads TGTGCCAGCAGTTACGGGGGGAGCGGGAGGGCCGGGGGCGATGAGCAGTTCTTC. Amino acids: CASSYGGSGRAGGDEQFF.

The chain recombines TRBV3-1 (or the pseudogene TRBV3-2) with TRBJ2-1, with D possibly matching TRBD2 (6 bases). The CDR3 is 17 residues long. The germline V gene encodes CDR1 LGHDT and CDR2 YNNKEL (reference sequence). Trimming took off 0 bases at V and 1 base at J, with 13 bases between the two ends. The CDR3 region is CASSQEGGDPSYNEQFF. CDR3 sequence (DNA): TGTGCCAGCAGCCAAGAGGGGGGTGACCCGTCCTACAATGAGCAGTTCTTC.